This T cell receptor beta chain originates from a study of metastatic and nonmetastatic thyroid tumors. Study summary: Where malignant and benign thyroid patients were concerned, repertoires were compared across blood and tumor or nodule tissue.

As regards this clone: Antigen specificity is unknown.

Thyroid surgery was preceded by no treatment in any patient. Study results and limitations: Significantly greater TCR beta diversity was reportedly found in malignant thyroid tumors than in benign nodules (in blood and tumor).

Per the original methods: For papillary thyroid cancer, a distant-metastasis classifier was constructed from CDR3 differences observed across clinicopathological groups. Through MiXCR, TCRdb re-clonotyped the PCR reads. These V and J calls originate from TCRdb's pipeline instead of the authors' own analysis. Of about 38,000 clones listed, about 29% are singletons. The CDR3 spans 14 residues. V lost 7 bases to trimming and J lost 3 bases, with 14 bases between them. The germline V gene encodes CDR1 SNHLY and CDR2 FYNNEI. The sample consisted of blood. The rearrangement joins TRBV2 to TRBJ2-3; D perhaps matches TRBD2 (5 bases). The source of this sequence is a male donor with papillary thyroid cancer or a benign thyroid nodule (not recorded which). Some clones in this sample may be carry-over from other donors' samples. This chain's CDR3 is CASMLVRDTDTQYF. Here the CDR3 DNA reads TGTGCCAGCATGCTTGTGAGGGATACAGATACGCAGTATTTT.